These 13 T cell receptor beta chains were all obtained from the same sample, sequenced in a study of T cells in Graves' hyperthyroidism and ophthalmopathy. Researchers took RNA transcripts and amplified the TCR beta CDR3 regions from them. Initially, a first-round RT-PCR of the TCR CDR3 employed the HTBI primer set. MiXCR was run by TCRdb on the multiplex PCR reads, yielding one entry per CDR3 protein. The sample lists 600,000 to 700,000 distinct CDR3 sequences, under 15% occurring once. Sequencing was performed on blood. The origin of the receptors is a woman aged 35 to 49 with Graves' ophthalmopathy.

Ten or more counts support this clonotype. The genes are TRBV12-3 or TRBV12-4 and TRBJ1-2; the D gene is possibly TRBD1 (5 bases). The CDR3 is 12 residues long. The germline V and J ends were trimmed by 6 bases and 10 bases, with 15 bases remaining between them. In DNA, the CDR3 is TGTGCCAGCAGCCACGACAGATCTCTCTACACCTTC. Translated: CASSHDRSLYTF.

The sample holds many counts of this clonotype. The rearrangement links TRBV20-1 to TRBJ2-5; D gene ambiguous. Per germline, CDR1 DFQATT and CDR2 SNEGSKA (reference sequence). This CDR3 is built from 10 residues. The V gene lost 5 bases and the J gene lost 5 bases, with 6 bases spanning the gap. CDR3 sequence: CSAAGETQYF. The CDR3 bases are TGCAGTGCTGCCGGGGAGACCCAGTACTTC.

This clonotype was found many times. The chain joins TRBV5-5 to TRBJ2-5, with 7 bases aligning to TRBD2. Looked up from germline, CDR1 is SGHKS and CDR2 is YYEKEE (reference sequence). This CDR3 is built from 13 residues. The ends lost 4 bases at V and 4 bases at J; junction bases unmatched: 4. The CDR3 sequence is CASSGAGRETQYF. CDR3 coding DNA: TGTGCCAGCAGCGGAGCGGGGAGAGAGACCCAGTACTTC. Full variable domain (outside the CDR3, taken from reference TRBV5-5 and TRBJ2-5): DAGVTQSPTHLIKTRGQQVTLRCSPISGHKSVSWYQQVLGQGPQFIFQYYEKEERGRGNFPDRFSARQFPNYSSELNVNALLLGDSALYLCASSGAGRETQYFGPGTRLLVL.

This clonotype was found many times. CDR3 sequence: CASSPVGNEQYF. The CDR3 bases are TGTGCCAGCAGCCCCGTAGGGAACGAGCAGTACTTC. The chain employs TRBV7-2 and TRBJ2-7; D ambiguous. With 5 bases removed from V and 5 bases from J, the gap between germline ends came to 10 bases. The CDR3 consists of 12 residues. The V gene's germline CDR1 is SGHTA and CDR2 FQGNSA.

The chain combines TRBV12-3 or TRBV12-4 with TRBJ2-5; maybe TRBD1 (6 bases). The CDR3 spans 15 residues. The V end lost 4 bases, the J end lost 5 bases, and 17 bases lay between the germline ends. The CDR3 is CASSWSGGLGETQYF. The CDR3 DNA reads as TGTGCCAGCAGTTGGAGTGGGGGCTTGGGGGAGACCCAGTACTTC.

This clonotype has a count of ten or more. V is TRBV6-2 or TRBV6-3 and J is TRBJ2-5; tentative D call: TRBD1 (6 bases). This CDR3 spans 14 amino acids. The germline CDR1 and CDR2 sequences are MNHEY and SVGEGT. Trimming removed 2 bases from V and 10 bases from J, with 17 bases in between. Here the CDR3 DNA reads TGTGCCAGCAGTTACCGCACAGGGAAGGAGGACCAGTACTTC. It codes for CASSYRTGKEDQYF.

The V gene is TRBV12-3 or TRBV12-4, the J gene TRBJ2-2, with TRBD2 matching over 14 bases. V dropped 8 bases and J dropped 6; count of bases not matched to a gene: 8. This CDR3 is built from 16 residues. CDR3 amino acids: CASGASGLAGAGELFF. CDR3 sequence (DNA): TGTGCCAGCGGAGCGTCGGGACTAGCGGGAGCCGGGGAGCTGTTTTTT.

In its sample, this clonotype was seen many times. The chain recombines TRBV30 with TRBJ2-5, with 7 bases fitting TRBD2. Trimming at V came to 0 bases and at J to 5 bases, leaving 9 bases not matched to a gene. The CDR3 consists of 15 residues. Germline-derived CDR1 and CDR2 are GTSNPN and SVGIG (reference sequence). The CDR3 region has the DNA TGTGCCTGGAGTGTACCCTCTGCGGGAGTGGAGACCCAGTACTTC. It encodes CAWSVPSAGVETQYF.

Ten or more counts support this clonotype. The V gene is TRBV28, the J gene TRBJ2-7, with TRBD1 matching over 9 bases. Germline values: CDR1 MDHEN, CDR2 SYDVKM. The CDR3 length is 16 residues. The V segment lost 4 bases and the J segment 6 bases; nucleotides outside the gene matches: 13. The CDR3 nucleotides are TGTGCCAGCAGTTCCTCAGGGACAGGGAGCCTCGCCGAGCAGTACTTC. It codes for CASSSSGTGSLAEQYF.

This chain links TRBV30 with TRBJ2-3, with a tentative D call TRBD2 (6 bases). The CDR3 spans 13 residues. Trimming removed 4 bases at V and 0 bases at J, with 8 bases between. Per germline, CDR1 GTSNPN and CDR2 SVGIG (reference sequence). CDR3 sequence reads: CAWKGLSTDTQYF. CDR3 coding DNA: TGTGCCTGGAAGGGACTCAGCACAGATACGCAGTATTTT.

This clonotype appeared many times. The chain links TRBV6-1 to TRBJ2-5; 7 nucleotides line up with TRBD2. Germline trimming cut 2 bases from V and 0 bases from J; bases unmatched to any gene: 9. Germline CDR1 and CDR2: MNHNS and SASEGT. The CDR3 covers 17 residues. The CDR3 DNA reads TGTGCCAGCAGTGAACGGGGGGTCCAGGAGTACCAAGAGACCCAGTACTTC. Protein: CASSERGVQEYQETQYF.

This clonotype was observed at least ten times. CDR3 DNA: TGTGCCAGTAGCACAGACAGGGATAGCAATCAGCCCCAGCATTTT. Protein sequence: CASSTDRDSNQPQHF. The chain links TRBV19 to TRBJ1-5, with TRBD1 matching 7 bases. Germline lookup yields CDR1 LNHDA and CDR2 SQIVND (reference sequence). This CDR3 has 15 amino acids. V was pared by 6 bases and J by 0 bases, with 5 bases of the junction left unmatched.

This clonotype has more than one count but fewer than ten. V usage is TRBV20-1 and J usage is TRBJ1-2; TRBD1 agrees at 7 bases. The V and J ends lost 6 bases and 3 bases, in that order; junction bases with no gene match: 7. In germline, CDR1 is DFQATT, CDR2 SNEGSKA (reference sequence). The CDR3 covers 13 residues. The CDR3 region has the DNA TGCAGTGCCCCCGGGACAGACGACTATGGCTACACCTTC. It encodes CSAPGTDDYGYTF.